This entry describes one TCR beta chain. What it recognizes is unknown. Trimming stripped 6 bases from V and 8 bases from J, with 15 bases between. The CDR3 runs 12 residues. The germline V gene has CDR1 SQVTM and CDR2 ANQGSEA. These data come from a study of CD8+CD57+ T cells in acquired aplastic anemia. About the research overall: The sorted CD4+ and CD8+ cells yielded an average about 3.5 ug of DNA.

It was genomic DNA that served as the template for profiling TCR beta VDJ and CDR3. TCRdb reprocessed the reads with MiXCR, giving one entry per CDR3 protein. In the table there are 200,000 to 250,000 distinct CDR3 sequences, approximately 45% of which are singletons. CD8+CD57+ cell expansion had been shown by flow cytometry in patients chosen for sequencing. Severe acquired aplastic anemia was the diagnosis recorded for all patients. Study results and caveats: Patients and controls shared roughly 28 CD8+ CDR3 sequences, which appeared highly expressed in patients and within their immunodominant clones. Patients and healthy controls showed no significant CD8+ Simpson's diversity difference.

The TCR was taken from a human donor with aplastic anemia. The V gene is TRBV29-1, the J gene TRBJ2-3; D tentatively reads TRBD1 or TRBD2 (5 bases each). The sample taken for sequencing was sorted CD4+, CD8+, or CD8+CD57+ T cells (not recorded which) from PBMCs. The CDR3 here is CSVAQGSGTQYF. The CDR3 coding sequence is TGCAGCGTGGCCCAGGGAAGCGGTACGCAGTATTTT.